This T cell receptor (beta chain) was identified during a study of CD8 T cells in ankylosing spondylitis. Broader study findings: A motif in TCR beta, a set of eight or nine highly homologous variants, appeared characteristic of ankylosing spondylitis blood. Significant enrichment of disease-linked clones was reportedly seen in matched ankylosing spondylitis synovial fluid.

In the case of this clonotype: Its antigen remains unknown.

TCRdb re-derived calls from the 5' RACE reads in MiXCR, one entry per CDR3 protein. The table has some 840,000 distinct CDR3 sequences, 10% to 15% seen once. Germline loops: CDR1 SGHTA, CDR2 FQGNSA. V was pared by 5 bases and J by 4 bases, with 21 bases between. This CDR3 contains 17 residues. Sequences were obtained from blood, either unsorted or a sorted T cell fraction (not recorded which). The rearrangement joins TRBV7-2 to TRBJ2-1, with D hard to call. This sequence originates from a male donor with ankylosing spondylitis. The CDR3 nucleotides are TGTGCCAGCAGCGCCCCGCGGTTCAGCTCTCGGTACAATGAGCAGTTCTTC. Protein product: CASSAPRFSSRYNEQFF.